This section outlines one TCR beta chain sequence together with its context. What it recognizes is unknown. Sequencing was performed with immunoSEQ multiplex PCR; in TCRdb, only in-frame clones are kept and a portion is missing. The sample holds about 170,000 clones; roughly nine tenths are singletons and the top ten take 1.1%. This entry comes from a study of T cell responses to AZD1222 COVID-19 vaccine. Findings of the study overall: Sampling that yielded the repertoires occurred only after the peak T cell response.

Germline CDR1 is MNHEY and CDR2 is SVGEGT. CDR3 size: 18 residues. The V and J ends lost 2 bases and 1 base, in that order; junction bases with no gene match: 13. The sequenced sample was peripheral blood, obtained 28 days after the second AZD1222 dose. This TCR derives from an adult who received the AZD1222 COVID-19 vaccine. The V and J genes are TRBV6-2 or TRBV6-3 and TRBJ2-5, with 7 bases that match TRBD2. The CDR3 sequence is CASSYGLDLLWGQETQYF. CDR3 in DNA: TGTGCCAGCAGTTACGGACTAGACCTCTTGTGGGGCCAAGAGACCCAGTACTTC.